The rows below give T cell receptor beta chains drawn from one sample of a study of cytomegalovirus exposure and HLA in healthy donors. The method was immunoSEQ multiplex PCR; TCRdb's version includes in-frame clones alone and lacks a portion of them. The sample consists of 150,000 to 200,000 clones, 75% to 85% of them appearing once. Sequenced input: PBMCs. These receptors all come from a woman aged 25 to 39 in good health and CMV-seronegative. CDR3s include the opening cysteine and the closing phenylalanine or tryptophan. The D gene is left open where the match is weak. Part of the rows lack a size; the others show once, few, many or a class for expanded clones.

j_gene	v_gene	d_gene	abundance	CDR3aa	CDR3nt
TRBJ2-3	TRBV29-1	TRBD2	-	CSVEGLADRDTQYF	TGCAGCGTCGAAGGACTAGCGGATCGAGATACGCAGTATTTT
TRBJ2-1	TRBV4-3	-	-	CASSQGWGGQLNEQFF	TGCGCCAGCAGCCAAGGATGGGGGGGGCAGCTCAATGAGCAGTTCTTC
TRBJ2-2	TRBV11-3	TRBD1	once	CASSPKTRTGYTGELFF	TGTGCCAGCAGCCCAAAGACCCGGACAGGGTACACCGGGGAGCTGTTTTTT
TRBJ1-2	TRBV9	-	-	CASSAGGGGEAF	TGTGCCAGCAGCGCTGGTGGGGGAGGAGAGGCCTTC
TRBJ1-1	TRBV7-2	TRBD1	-	CASSSRRGPNTEAFF	TGTGCCAGCAGCTCAAGGAGGGGGCCGAACACTGAAGCTTTCTTT
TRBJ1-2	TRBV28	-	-	CASRVRGRGGGSTF	TGTGCCAGCAGGGTACGGGGGCGGGGCGGGGGTTCCACCTTC
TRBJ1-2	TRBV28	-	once	CASQQAGQLGYTF	TGTGCCAGCCAACAAGCAGGACAGCTAGGCTACACCTTC
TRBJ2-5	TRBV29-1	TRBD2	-	CSVGGARETQYF	TGCAGCGTCGGGGGGGCCAGGGAGACCCAGTACTTC
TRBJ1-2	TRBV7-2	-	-	CASSSLRGDGYTF	TGTGCCAGCAGCTCCTTACGGGGGGATGGCTACACCTTC
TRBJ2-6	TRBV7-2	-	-	CASSSRVPSGANVLTF	TGTGCCAGCAGCAGCCGAGTACCTTCGGGGGCCAACGTCCTGACTTTC
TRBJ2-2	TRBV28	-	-	CASSSAGELFF	TGTGCCAGCAGCTCGGCCGGGGAGCTGTTTTTT
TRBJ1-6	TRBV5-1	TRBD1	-	CASSLEGQGANSPLHF	TGCGCCAGCAGCTTGGAGGGACAGGGGGCGAATTCACCCCTCCACTTT
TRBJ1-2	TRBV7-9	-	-	CASSLGHPGNYGYTF	TGTGCCAGCAGCTTAGGACACCCTGGAAACTATGGCTACACCTTC